The sequence of this TCR beta chain was determined in a study of breast tumors, draining lymph nodes, adjacent tissues. Study outcomes and limitations: Tumor T cell lymph node origin was a supported hypothesis, not proven. Compared with lymph nodes, tumors were less diverse; compared with nontumor tissue, more. The data were judged consistent with most tumor T cells coming from lymph node and expanding in tumor. Tumor and nontumor repertoires were significantly more similar in luminal-like than in basal-like breast cancer.

Turning to this clonotype: Its antigen is currently unknown.

TCRdb analysed the multiplex PCR reads with MiXCR anew, one entry per CDR3 protein. The table records 50,000 to 55,000 distinct CDR3 sequences, under 55% of them present only once. This CDR3 is 14 amino acids long. Germline values: CDR1 SGHTA, CDR2 FQGNSA. J gave up 11 bases and V 3 bases, and 10 bases lay outside the gene matches. This chain connects TRBV7-2 to TRBJ2-3; 8 nucleotides line up with TRBD2. This TCR was recovered from a female donor with breast cancer. Some clones in this sample may be carry-over from other donors' samples. The sample consisted of breast tumor tissue. The CDR3 reads CASSLNGRVDEQYF. In DNA, the CDR3 is TGTGCCAGCAGCTTGAACGGGAGGGTCGATGAGCAGTATTTT.